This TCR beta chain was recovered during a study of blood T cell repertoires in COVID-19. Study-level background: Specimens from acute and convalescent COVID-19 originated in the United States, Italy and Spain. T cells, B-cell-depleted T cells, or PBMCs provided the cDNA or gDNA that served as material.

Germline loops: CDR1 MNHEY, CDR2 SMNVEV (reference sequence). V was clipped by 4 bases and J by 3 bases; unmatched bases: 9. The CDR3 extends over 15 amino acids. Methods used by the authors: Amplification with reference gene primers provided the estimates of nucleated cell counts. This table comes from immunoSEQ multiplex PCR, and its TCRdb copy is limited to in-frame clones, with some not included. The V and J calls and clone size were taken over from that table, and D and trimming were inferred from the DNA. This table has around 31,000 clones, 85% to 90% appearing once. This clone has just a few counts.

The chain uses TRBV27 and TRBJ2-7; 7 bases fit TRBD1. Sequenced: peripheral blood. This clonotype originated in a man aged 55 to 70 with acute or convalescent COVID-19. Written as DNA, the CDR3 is TGTGCCAGCAGTTCCCGACAGGGTGAGCGCTACGAGCAGTACTTC. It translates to CASSSRQGERYEQYF.